A selection of T cell receptor beta chains follows, all from one sample in a study of T cells after yellow fever vaccination. One entry per CDR3 protein results from TCRdb running MiXCR on the 5' RACE reads. The sample records hundreds of thousands of distinct CDR3 sequences, 13% being singletons. The sample was PBMCs, taken on the day of the yellow fever booster vaccination. These receptors were obtained from a man aged 25 to 40 who received the YFV17D yellow fever vaccine. Both conserved end residues are part of each CDR3. The D gene is left open where the match is weak. The listing skips clone size in some rows; elsewhere it reads once, few, many or a size class.

size: few; V: TRBV7-8; D: NA; J: TRBJ2-7; CDR3: CASSTLYGSSYEQYF; DNA: TGTGCCAGCAGCACCCTCTACGGGAGCTCCTACGAGCAGTACTTC
size: few; V: TRBV6-5; D: NA; J: TRBJ2-6; CDR3: CASSSYISGANVLTF; DNA: TGTGCCAGCAGTTCATACATCTCTGGGGCCAACGTCCTGACTTTC
size: NA; V: TRBV21-1; D: NA; J: TRBJ1-2; CDR3: CASSNAGPNGYTF; DNA: TGTGCCAGCAGCAATGCAGGGCCTAATGGCTACACCTTC
size: few; V: TRBV2; D: NA; J: TRBJ1-4; CDR3: CASKGRGDEKLFF; DNA: TGTGCCAGCAAGGGCAGGGGAGATGAAAAACTGTTTTTT
size: few; V: TRBV7-7; D: NA; J: TRBJ1-3; CDR3: CASSLDRENTIYF; DNA: TGTGCCAGCAGCTTAGACAGGGAGAACACCATATATTTT
size: few; V: TRBV5-1; D: TRBD2; J: TRBJ2-5; CDR3: CASSLAWTSGSLETQYF; DNA: TGCGCCAGCAGCTTGGCCTGGACTAGCGGGAGTTTGGAGACCCAGTACTTC
size: many; V: TRBV19; D: NA; J: TRBJ2-2; CDR3: CASKGRTNTGELFF; DNA: TGTGCCAGTAAGGGGCGGACGAACACCGGGGAGCTGTTTTTT
size: few; V: TRBV11-1; D: TRBD1; J: TRBJ2-5; CDR3: CASSPDSPGTGILETQYF; DNA: TGTGCCAGCAGTCCAGATAGTCCCGGGACAGGCATCCTAGAGACCCAGTACTTC
size: few; V: TRBV10-3; D: TRBD2; J: TRBJ2-3; CDR3: CASRGPTSGDTDTQYF; DNA: TGTGCCAGCAGAGGCCCCACTAGCGGAGACACAGATACGCAGTATTTT
size: NA; V: TRBV5-1; D: TRBD2; J: TRBJ2-5; CDR3: CASSAVAGTRETQYF; DNA: TGCGCCAGCAGCGCCGTAGCGGGAACGCGGGAGACCCAGTACTTC
size: NA; V: TRBV6-1; D: NA; J: TRBJ2-1; CDR3: CASRETGSPYNEQFF; DNA: TGTGCCAGCAGGGAAACAGGGAGCCCCTACAATGAGCAGTTCTTC
size: NA; V: TRBV5-6; D: NA; J: TRBJ1-4; CDR3: CASSPGGGWEKLFF; DNA: TGTGCCAGCAGCCCTGGGGGGGGCTGGGAAAAACTGTTTTTT
size: few; V: TRBV20-1; D: NA; J: TRBJ2-7; CDR3: CSIKAGPGAEQYF; DNA: TGCAGTATTAAGGCGGGTCCAGGAGCCGAGCAGTACTTC
size: NA; V: TRBV29-1; D: NA; J: TRBJ1-3; CDR3: CSAPGTSGNTIYF; DNA: TGCAGCGCCCCCGGGACCTCTGGAAACACCATATATTTT
size: few; V: TRBV6-2/TRBV6-3; D: NA; J: TRBJ2-5; CDR3: CASSYVEWETQYF; DNA: TGTGCCAGCAGTTACGTGGAATGGGAGACCCAGTACTTC
size: many; V: TRBV7-9; D: NA; J: TRBJ2-1; CDR3: CASSPPGQPYNEQFF; DNA: TGTGCCAGCAGCCCCCCGGGGCAGCCGTACAATGAGCAGTTCTTC
size: NA; V: TRBV7-2; D: TRBD1; J: TRBJ1-1; CDR3: CASSATPLGYRGTEAFF; DNA: TGTGCCAGCAGCGCGACTCCCCTCGGTTACAGGGGAACTGAAGCTTTCTTT
size: few; V: TRBV5-1; D: NA; J: TRBJ1-3; CDR3: CASSSTLSGNTIYF; DNA: TGCGCCAGCAGCTCGACACTCTCTGGAAACACCATATATTTT